The 7 T cell receptor beta chains reported below all come from one sample, sequenced in a study of blood T cell repertoires in COVID-19. Produced via immunoSEQ multiplex PCR; TCRdb's table is partial and in-frame only. The table shows some 200,000 clones, with roughly four fifths occurring only once. The sequenced sample consisted of PBMCs or T cells enriched from blood (not recorded which). The origin of the receptors is a man between 40 and 49 years old who had recovered from COVID-19.

On this clone itself: The sample holds other DNA sequences that translate to the same CDR3. The CDR3 bases are TGCGCCAGCAGCTTGCTCCAGGGGAGCTACGAGCAGTACTTC. Protein sequence: CASSLLQGSYEQYF. The chain uses TRBV5-1 and TRBJ2-7; possibly TRBD1 for D (6 bases). Trimming took 1 base from V and 3 from J, leaving 11 bases between them. This CDR3 spans 14 amino acids. Germline V CDR1 and CDR2: SGHRS, YFSETQ.

In regard to this clone: The junction does not match germline at one end; this may be a read error. The rearrangement joins TRBV19 to TRBJ2-1; tentatively, D is TRBD2 (6 bases). Germline-derived CDR1 and CDR2 are LNHDA and SQIVND (reference sequence). The CDR3 has 14 residues. The CDR3 coding sequence is TGTGCCAGTCGTATAGCGGAGGAGCACAATGAGCAGTTCTTC. It is translated as CASRIAEEHNEQFF.

This clone turned up a few times. The same CDR3 can be traced to other DNA sequences in this sample. The chain uses TRBV10-3 and TRBJ1-2; no firm D call. CDR1 is ENHRY and CDR2 is SYGVKD in the germline V gene. The CDR3 loop spans 12 amino acids. Trimming took 0 bases from V and 7 from J, leaving 6 bases between them. The CDR3 region is CAISESTVGYTF. DNA of the CDR3: TGTGCCATCAGTGAGTCTACGGTTGGCTACACCTTC.

The V gene is TRBV6-5, the J gene TRBJ1-5; the match to TRBD1 covers 7 bases. Germline V lookup: CDR1 MNHEY, CDR2 SVGAGI. This CDR3 region has 15 residues. Losses at the gene ends were 6 bases for V and 5 bases for J; bases not matched to a gene: 10. DNA for the CDR3: TGTGCCAGCAGCATGACAGGGAACGGGGATCAGCCCCAGCATTTT. It translates to CASSMTGNGDQPQHF.

This clone was recorded only once. The chain joins TRBV28 to TRBJ2-7; a weak D match, TRBD1 (6 bases). V gave up 8 bases and J gave up 2 bases, with 16 bases separating them. CDR3 size: 14 residues. CDR1 is MDHEN, CDR2 SYDVKM, per germline. Here the CDR3 reads CASQGSSLAYEQYF. Here the CDR3 DNA reads TGTGCCAGCCAGGGGAGCAGCTTAGCCTACGAGCAGTACTTC.

This chain joins TRBV7-9 and TRBJ1-2; the D gene is possibly TRBD1 (6 bases). V lost 6 bases to trimming and J lost 4 bases, with 15 bases between them. Germline V gene data show CDR1 as SEHNR and CDR2 as FQNEAQ (reference sequence). The length of the CDR3 is 14 residues. The CDR3 sequence: CASRDRTTTYGYTF. The DNA for the CDR3 is TGTGCCAGCAGAGACAGGACAACCACCTATGGCTACACCTTC.

This chain links TRBV7-9 with TRBJ2-2; TRBD2 is a possible D gene (6 bases). With 3 bases removed from V and 0 bases from J, the gap between germline ends came to 8 bases. Germline CDR1 is SEHNR and CDR2 is FQNEAQ (reference sequence). CDR3 length: 15 residues. CDR3 region: CASSFLAPNTGELFF. The CDR3 coding sequence is TGTGCCAGCAGCTTCCTAGCGCCGAACACCGGGGAGCTGTTTTTT.